This record concerns one T cell receptor (beta chain) sequence. Its antigen remains unidentified. Researchers report isolating at least 6.5 million PBMCs per sample. The sample is drawn from a study of blood T cells in healthy people across ages. Together with a sample-barcoded 5' primer, a J-beta primer mix was included in a second PCR lasting roughly 6 to 12 cycles. Each TCR beta cDNA got a 12-nucleotide random molecular identifier. TCRdb redid the calling of the 5' RACE reads with MiXCR, one entry per CDR3 protein. The table includes some 1.5 million distinct CDR3 sequences, under 30% detected once. Study findings and constraints: Significant beta diversity loss was already apparent by age roughly 44, declining roughly linearly. In long-lived donors, naive CD4+ cell counts and diversity exceeded those of aged donors.

The specimen sequenced was blood. The source of this sequence is a young woman in good health.

CDR3 protein: CASSPTGASSYEQYF. Here the CDR3 DNA reads TGTGCCAGCAGTCCGACAGGCGCCTCCTCCTACGAGCAGTACTTC. The chain recombines TRBV27 with TRBJ2-7; D might be TRBD1 (6 bases). Germline-derived CDR1 and CDR2 are MNHEY and SMNVEV (reference sequence). CDR3 length equals 15 residues. V was trimmed by 5 bases and J by 0 bases, leaving 14 bases between them.